This paragraph covers one T cell receptor (beta chain) sequence. Its antigen remains unidentified. UMI-labeled 5' RACE generated the TCR beta libraries. TCRdb re-called the 5' RACE reads and gives one entry per CDR3 protein, without DNA. This repertoire comprises some 7,300 distinct CDR3 sequences; its ten largest clones make up around 25%. Enrichment of total CD8+ T cells was achieved using negative magnetic separation. Extraction of RNA, which was performed with an RNeasy Mini Kit, drew on duplicate vials of 150,000 sorted CD8+ T cells per subset. Germline CDR1 reads SGHDN; CDR2 reads FVKESK. This CDR3 has 14 amino acids. These data come from a study of human CD8 memory T cell subsets. The study, taken as a whole, reports: Chao1 estimates pointed to stem-like memory T cells having more diversity than precursor exhausted T cells did.

The sample taken for sequencing was CD8+ stem-like memory T cells (TSCM and TCM) sorted from PBMCs. Subset in this sample: stem-like memory CD8 T cells (TSTEM), CCR7+ PD-1- TIGIT-. The chain couples TRBV14 to TRBJ2-5; the D call of TRBD2 rests on TCRdb alone, since no DNA is present to check it. The origin of this receptor is a human donor in good health. The CDR3 sequence: CASSPIAGLETQYF.